The present T cell receptor (beta chain) was sequenced within a study of blood T cells in healthy people across ages. Note on this clonotype: A much larger clone differs by one base, so this may be a read error.

Sample-barcoded 5' priming and a J-beta primer mix drove a second PCR of roughly 6 to 12 cycles. TCRdb reprocessed the 5' RACE reads with MiXCR, giving one entry per CDR3 protein. The table has roughly 1,700,000 distinct CDR3 sequences, 28% seen once. Germline V gene lookup returns CDR1 LNHNV and CDR2 YYDKDF (reference sequence). This CDR3 has 16 amino acids. Trimming cost V 0 bases and J 7 bases, with 19 bases left between them. Sequenced material: blood. The source of this sequence is a woman between 25 and 40 years old in good health. This chain uses TRBV15 with TRBJ2-7; no clear D. The CDR3 nucleotides read TGTGCCACCAGCAGAGAAACTCGCCCCTACAAAAATGAGCAGTACTTC. This translates into CATSRETRPYKNEQYF.